This T cell receptor (beta chain) was sequenced in a study of T cell responses to AZD1222 COVID-19 vaccine. The assay was immunoSEQ multiplex PCR, and TCRdb's table has in-frame clones only and misses some. The sample includes approximately 60,000 clones, roughly 82% of them seen just once. Germline lookup yields CDR1 GTSNPN and CDR2 SVGIG (reference sequence). The CDR3 contains 15 residues. After removal of 3 bases from V and 4 bases from J, the junction contained 6 bases not matched to a gene. The source was peripheral blood, collected on day 0 of AZD1222 vaccination. This chain joins TRBV30 and TRBJ2-2; 9 positions match TRBD1. The clonotype was recovered from an adult in good health. The CDR3 reads CAWRDRGTSTGELFF. In nucleotides, the CDR3 is TGTGCCTGGAGGGACAGGGGTACGAGCACCGGGGAGCTGTTTTTT.